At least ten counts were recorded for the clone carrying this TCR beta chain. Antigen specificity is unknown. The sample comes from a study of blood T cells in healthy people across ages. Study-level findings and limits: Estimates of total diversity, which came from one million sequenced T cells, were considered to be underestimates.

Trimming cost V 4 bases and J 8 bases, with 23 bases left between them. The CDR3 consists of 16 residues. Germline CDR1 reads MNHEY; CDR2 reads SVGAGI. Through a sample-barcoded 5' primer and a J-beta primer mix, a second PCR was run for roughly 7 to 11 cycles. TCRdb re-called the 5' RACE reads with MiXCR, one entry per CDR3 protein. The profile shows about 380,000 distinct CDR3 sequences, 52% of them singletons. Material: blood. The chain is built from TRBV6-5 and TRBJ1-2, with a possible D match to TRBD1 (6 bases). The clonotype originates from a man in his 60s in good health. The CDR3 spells CASSSPGGGGVGGYTF. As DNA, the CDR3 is TGTGCCAGCAGTTCCCCCGGGGGAGGGGGAGTTGGAGGCTACACCTTC.